This paragraph reports one T cell receptor (beta chain). Its antigen is unidentified. The sample comes from a study of cytomegalovirus exposure and HLA in healthy donors. Study findings and constraints: With later analysis, a missense DCLRE1C variant became linked to TCR beta V- and J-gene trimming. Earlier analysis found most TCR beta V segments productive about 87% or about 30% of the time. Using the classifier, cytomegalovirus status was reportedly diagnosed with high specificity and sensitivity.

The V end lost 4 bases, the J end lost 1 base, and 17 bases lay between the germline ends. Germline values: CDR1 SGHKS, CDR2 YYEKEE (reference sequence). This CDR3 region has 16 residues. With 60 Vbeta and 13 Jbeta primers, the PCR was carried out. In the authors' workflow: In a later analysis, about 9.9 million of around 75 million unique beta chains occurred in at least two donors. Assay used: immunoSEQ multiplex PCR; TCRdb lists only in-frame clones, some missing. V and J calls and clone size are given by that table; D and trimming were obtained from the DNA. The data show over 200,000 clones, about two thirds seen once.

The sample consisted of PBMCs. This receptor was taken from a man aged 35 to 55 in good health and CMV-seropositive. This sequence joins TRBV5-5 and TRBJ1-1; D may be TRBD1 (5 bases). CDR3 nucleotides: TGTGCCAGCAGCCCTGCCGTTGGGCAGGGGAACACTGAAGCTTTCTTT. The encoded protein is CASSPAVGQGNTEAFF.